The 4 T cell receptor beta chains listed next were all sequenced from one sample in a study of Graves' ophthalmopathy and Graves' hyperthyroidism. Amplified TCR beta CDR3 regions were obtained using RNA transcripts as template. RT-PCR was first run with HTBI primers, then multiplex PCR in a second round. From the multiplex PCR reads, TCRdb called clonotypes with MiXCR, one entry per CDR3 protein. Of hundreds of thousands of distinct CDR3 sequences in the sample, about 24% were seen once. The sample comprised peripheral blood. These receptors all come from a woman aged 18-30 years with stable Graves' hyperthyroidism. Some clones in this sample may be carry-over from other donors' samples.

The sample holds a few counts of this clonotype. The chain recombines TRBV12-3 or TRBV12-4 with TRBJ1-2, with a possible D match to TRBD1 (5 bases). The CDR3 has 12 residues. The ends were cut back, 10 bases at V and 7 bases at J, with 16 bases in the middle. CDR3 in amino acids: CAIGDGRGGYTF. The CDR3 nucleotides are TGTGCCATCGGGGACGGACGCGGTGGCTACACCTTC.

CDR3 sequence reads: CAWSVMGALPIGQYF. The CDR3 DNA reads as TGTGCCTGGAGTGTAATGGGGGCTCTCCCTATTGGGCAGTACTTC. The chain has TRBV30 and TRBJ2-7; TRBD1 is a possible D gene (6 bases). The CDR3 is 15 amino acids. Germline V gene data show CDR1 as GTSNPN and CDR2 as SVGIG (reference sequence). V was shortened by 0 bases and J by 9 bases, with 21 bases between the two germline ends.

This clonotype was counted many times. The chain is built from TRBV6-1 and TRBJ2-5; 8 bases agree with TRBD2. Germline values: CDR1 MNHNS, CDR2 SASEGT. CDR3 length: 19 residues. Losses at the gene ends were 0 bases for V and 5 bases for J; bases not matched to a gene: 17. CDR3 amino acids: CASSEAPGAGVTFRETQYF. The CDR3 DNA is TGTGCCAGCAGTGAAGCCCCGGGAGCGGGGGTAACGTTTAGGGAGACCCAGTACTTC.

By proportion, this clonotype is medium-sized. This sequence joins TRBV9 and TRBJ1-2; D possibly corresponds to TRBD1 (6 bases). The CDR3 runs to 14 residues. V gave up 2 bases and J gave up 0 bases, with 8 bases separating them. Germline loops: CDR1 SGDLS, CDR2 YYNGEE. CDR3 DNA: TGTGCCAGCAGCGTGGAGGGGGCTAACTATGGCTACACCTTC. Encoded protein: CASSVEGANYGYTF.